Listed here are 20 T cell receptor beta chains from one sample, sequenced in a study of blood T cell repertoires in COVID-19. Profiling relied on immunoSEQ multiplex PCR, and the TCRdb table lists in-frame clones only, not all of them. The table has 250,000 to 300,000 clones, about four fifths seen once. The source material was peripheral blood. These TCRs come from an elderly man with acute or convalescent COVID-19.

Ten or more counts support this clone. The genes are TRBV3-1 (or the pseudogene TRBV3-2) and TRBJ2-1; possible D gene TRBD1, 6 bases. Per the germline V gene, CDR1 is LGHDT and CDR2 is YNNKEL (reference sequence). The V end lost 1 base, the J end lost 10 bases, and 14 bases lay between the germline ends. The CDR3 length is 14 residues. CDR3 in amino acids: CASSQVPFGGEQFF. CDR3 in DNA: TGTGCCAGCAGCCAAGTACCCTTTGGGGGCGAGCAGTTCTTC.

This clone was seen just once. V and J are TRBV19 and TRBJ2-1, with 10 positions matching TRBD2. CDR1 is LNHDA and CDR2 is SQIVND in the germline V gene (reference sequence). V was pared by 3 bases and J by 8 bases, with 7 bases of the junction left unmatched. This CDR3 spans 15 amino acids. This chain's CDR3 is CASSIDASGSDEQFF. For the CDR3, the DNA is TGTGCCAGTAGTATTGACGCTAGCGGGAGTGATGAGCAGTTCTTC.

The chain employs TRBV6-5 and TRBJ1-3, with a tentative D call TRBD1 (5 bases). The CDR3 totals 14 residues. Deletions cut 0 bases from V and 5 bases from J, with 8 bases between. CDR1 is MNHEY and CDR2 is SVGAGI in the germline V gene. The CDR3 spells CASSYSDSRNTIYF. Written as DNA, the CDR3 is TGTGCCAGCAGTTACTCCGACAGTAGAAACACCATATATTTT.

The rearrangement links TRBV9 to TRBJ2-1; D uncertain. CDR1 and CDR2 (germline): SGDLS, YYNGEE. Trimming left V 0 bases short and J 1 base short, with 8 bases between. The CDR3 spans 15 residues. The CDR3 DNA reads TGTGCCAGCAGCGTAGGTCGGTTGTCCTACAATGAGCAGTTCTTC. Its translation is CASSVGRLSYNEQFF.

This sequence joins TRBV6-2 or TRBV6-3 and TRBJ1-2; 9 nucleotides agree with TRBD1. V was pared by 3 bases and J by 6 bases, with 17 bases of the junction left unmatched. Germline V CDR1 and CDR2: MNHEY, SVGEGT. The CDR3 consists of 18 residues. The CDR3 region is CASSYFILLGQGYDGYTF. The CDR3 DNA follows: TGTGCCAGCAGTTATTTTATCCTGCTGGGACAGGGATATGATGGCTACACCTTC.

The V gene is TRBV4-1, the J gene TRBJ1-2; 7 positions agree with TRBD1. From germline, CDR1 is MGHRA and CDR2 YSYEKL. Trimming cost V 1 base and J 3 bases; bases outside gene matches: 8. The CDR3 is 16 amino acids. The CDR3 loop reads CASSQVDRILDYGYTF. For the CDR3, the DNA is TGCGCCAGCAGCCAAGTGGACAGGATCTTGGACTATGGCTACACCTTC.

The genes are TRBV19 and TRBJ1-5; D might be TRBD1 (5 bases). The CDR3 has 15 residues. Per germline, CDR1 LNHDA and CDR2 SQIVND (reference sequence). The V gene lost 6 bases and the J gene lost 0 bases, with 12 bases spanning the gap. The CDR3 reads CASRPQGYSNQPQHF. The CDR3 coding sequence is TGTGCCAGTAGGCCGCAGGGTTATAGCAATCAGCCCCAGCATTTT.

The chain combines TRBV19 with TRBJ2-1, with 11 nucleotides matching TRBD2. This CDR3 contains 16 residues. Germline CDR1 reads LNHDA; CDR2 reads SQIVND (reference sequence). V lost 3 bases and J lost 5; bases outside the gene matches: 6. The CDR3 here is CASSITSGGADNEQFF. Here the CDR3 DNA reads TGTGCCAGTAGTATCACTAGCGGGGGCGCCGACAATGAGCAGTTCTTC. Drawing the rest from reference TRBV19 and TRBJ2-1, the complete variable domain is DGGITQSPKYLFRKEGQNVTLSCEQNLNHDAMYWYRQDPGQGLRLIYYSQIVNDFQKGDIAEGYSVSREKKESFPLTVTSAQKNPTAFYLCASSITSGGADNEQFFGPGTRLTVL.

V usage is TRBV30 and J usage is TRBJ2-5; 12 nucleotides line up with TRBD2. The CDR3 runs to 16 residues. Germline values: CDR1 GTSNPN, CDR2 SVGIG (reference sequence). The ends lost 4 bases at V and 1 base at J; junction bases unmatched: 7. Here the CDR3 reads CAWTFLAGGIQETQYF. As DNA, the CDR3 is TGTGCCTGGACCTTTCTAGCGGGGGGGATCCAAGAGACCCAGTACTTC.

This rearrangement joins TRBV6-5 to TRBJ2-7; D is perhaps TRBD1 (5 bases). CDR1 MNHEY and CDR2 SVGAGI come from the germline V gene. V was shortened by 0 bases and J by 0 bases, with 12 bases between the two germline ends. The length of the CDR3 is 16 residues. CDR3 residues: CASSYSARVSSYEQYF. The CDR3 DNA reads TGTGCCAGCAGTTACTCGGCCAGGGTGAGCTCCTACGAGCAGTACTTC.

J is TRBJ1-5 and V is TRBV4-2, with D perhaps matching TRBD1 (5 bases). Trimming pared 4 bases from V and 1 base from J, leaving 8 bases between. CDR1 and CDR2 (germline): LGHNA, YNFKEQ. The CDR3 sequence is 14 residues long. The chain's CDR3 is CASSPRASNQPQHF. The CDR3 DNA is TGTGCCAGCAGCCCCAGGGCCAGCAATCAGCCCCAGCATTTT.

The chain combines TRBV28 with TRBJ2-7, with a weak D call TRBD2 (5 bases). Germline CDR1 and CDR2: MDHEN and SYDVKM. The CDR3 contains 11 residues. Trimming left V 4 bases short and J 6 bases short, with 7 bases between. CDR3 in DNA: TGTGCCAGCAGTTCCGCGGGCGAGCAGTACTTC. It is translated as CASSSAGEQYF.

This chain uses TRBV15 with TRBJ1-3, with D perhaps matching TRBD1 (6 bases). This CDR3 has 18 residues. The germline CDR1 and CDR2 sequences are LNHNV and YYDKDF (reference sequence). The germline V and J ends were trimmed by 4 bases and 0 bases, with 19 bases remaining between them. DNA for the CDR3: TGTGCCACCAGCACCACCCAGGGGACCTATTCCTCTGGAAACACCATATATTTT. Translation gives CATSTTQGTYSSGNTIYF.

This sequence joins TRBV7-2 and TRBJ1-6; 7 nucleotides line up with TRBD1. This CDR3 has 13 amino acids. Germline loops: CDR1 SGHTA, CDR2 FQGNSA. With V trimmed by 7 bases and J by 7 bases, 4 bases remained unmatched. Written as DNA, the CDR3 is TGTGCCAGCATCCCAGGGGGGAATTCACCCCTCCACTTT. Amino acids: CASIPGGNSPLHF.

This chain uses TRBV7-9 with TRBJ2-5; 8 bases align to TRBD2. The CDR3 contains 14 residues. The V gene end was trimmed by 3 bases and the J gene end by 1 base; junction bases not matched to a gene: 1. Germline CDR1 SEHNR, CDR2 FQNEAQ (reference sequence). The DNA for the CDR3 is TGTGCCAGCAGCTTCGGGACTAGCCAAGAGACCCAGTACTTC. Its protein is CASSFGTSQETQYF.

This chain links TRBV24-1 with TRBJ2-2; 15 positions match TRBD2. Germline CDR1 KGHDR, CDR2 SFDVKD. After removal of 4 bases from V and 2 bases from J, the junction contained 7 bases not matched to a gene. The CDR3 extends over 19 amino acids. CDR3 residues: CATSDLGTSGGLNTGELFF. The CDR3 DNA is TGTGCCACCAGTGACCTAGGGACTAGCGGGGGGCTAAACACCGGGGAGCTGTTTTTT.

The chain couples TRBV5-1 to TRBJ2-2, with a tentative D call TRBD1 (6 bases). The CDR3 is 15 residues long. The germline V gene encodes CDR1 SGHRS and CDR2 YFSETQ. V lost 1 base to trimming and J lost 7 bases, with 14 bases between them. The CDR3 nucleotides are TGCGCCAGCAGCTTGACAGGGAAGTTTGGCGGGGAGCTGTTTTTT. This sequence encodes CASSLTGKFGGELFF. Variable domain in full (rest from reference TRBV5-1 and TRBJ2-2): KAGVTQTPRYLIKTRGQQVTLSCSPISGHRSVSWYQQTPGQGLQFLFEYFSETQRNKGNFPGRFSGRQFSNSRSEMNVSTLELGDSALYLCASSLTGKFGGELFFGEGSRLTVL.

This clone was observed a few times. The V gene is TRBV7-3, the J gene TRBJ2-2, with D possibly matching TRBD1 (6 bases). The V gene's germline CDR1 is SGHTA and CDR2 FQGTGA. This CDR3 has 15 amino acids. Trimming took off 5 bases at V and 0 bases at J, with 10 bases between the two ends. CDR3 protein: CASSTGTPNTGELFF. CDR3 in DNA: TGTGCCAGCAGCACCGGGACACCGAACACCGGGGAGCTGTTTTTT.

J is TRBJ2-7 and V is TRBV3-1 (or the pseudogene TRBV3-2), with 7 bases aligning to TRBD1. The V segment lost 9 bases and the J segment 2 bases; nucleotides outside the gene matches: 10. This CDR3 contains 14 residues. Germline CDR1 is LGHDT and CDR2 is YNNKEL (reference sequence). The CDR3 coding sequence is TGTGCCAGTACCCGACAGGGTGTAACCTACGAGCAGTACTTC. Translating it yields CASTRQGVTYEQYF.

The chain carries TRBV6-6 and TRBJ2-1; 8 positions match TRBD1. J was trimmed by 2 bases and V by 6 bases; bases with no gene match: 9. This CDR3 spans 16 amino acids. The V gene's germline CDR1 is MNHNY and CDR2 SVGAGI (reference sequence). The DNA for the CDR3 is TGTGCCAGCAGGACCCATGGACAGGGCGCCTACAATGAGCAGTTCTTC. Protein product: CASRTHGQGAYNEQFF.